Presented here are 3 T cell receptor beta chains from one specimen sequenced in a study of blood T cell repertoires in COVID-19. Assay: immunoSEQ multiplex PCR; the TCRdb copy retains only in-frame clones and omits some. The sample includes 170,000 or so clones, 85% to 90% of them seen just once. Sequencing used peripheral blood. All receptors derive from a woman aged 18-29 years who had recovered from COVID-19.

DNA of the CDR3: TGCGCCAGCAGCATCCGGGACAGGGGGACTGGAAACACCATATATTTT. Its protein product is CASSIRDRGTGNTIYF. The J gene is TRBJ1-3, the V gene TRBV5-1, with TRBD1 identical over 11 bases. This CDR3 has 16 amino acids. Germline values: CDR1 SGHRS, CDR2 YFSETQ. Losses at the gene ends were 4 bases for V and 2 bases for J; bases not matched to a gene: 5.

The rearrangement links TRBV11-1 to TRBJ2-3; 9 bases match TRBD1. The CDR3 runs 14 residues. The V and J ends lost 4 bases and 5 bases, in that order; junction bases with no gene match: 4. The V gene's germline CDR1 is SGHAT and CDR2 FQDESV (reference sequence). Here the CDR3 reads CASSSRDRVDTQYF. Here the CDR3 DNA reads TGTGCCAGCAGCTCCCGGGACAGGGTAGATACGCAGTATTTT. The whole variable domain, remainder taken from reference TRBV11-1 and TRBJ2-3, is EAEVAQSPRYKITEKSQAVAFWCDPISGHATLYWYRQILGQGPELLVQFQDESVVDDSQLPKDRFSAERLKGVDSTLKIQPAELGDSAMYLCASSSRDRVDTQYFGPGTRLTVL.

This chain links TRBV11-3 with TRBJ2-7; tentative D call: TRBD2 (5 bases). This CDR3 spans 15 amino acids. The V end lost 5 bases, the J end lost 0 bases, and 14 bases lay between the germline ends. Per germline, CDR1 SGHNT and CDR2 YENEEA. The CDR3 DNA follows: TGTGCCAGCAGCAATGGGCAAGGGAGCTCCTACGAGCAGTACGTC. Residues: CASSNGQGSSYEQYV.